These 32 T cell receptor beta chains came from one sample sequenced in a study of spatial heterogeneity in lung cancer. Time point reported: blood at routine non-recurrence follow-up after resection. TCRdb re-called the 5' RACE reads through MiXCR, storing one row per CDR3 protein. Among around 45,000 distinct CDR3 sequences, under 25% were seen once, and the ten largest hold 6.5% to 9%. The source material was PBMCs, sampled at follow-up. These receptors were obtained from a female donor with early-stage non-small cell lung cancer.

This clonotype came up a few times. The chain employs TRBV11-3 and TRBJ2-7; D is perhaps TRBD1 (5 bases). Germline loops: CDR1 SGHNT, CDR2 YENEEA. V dropped 5 bases and J dropped 7 bases, with 18 bases sitting between them. This CDR3 comprises 14 residues. The DNA of the CDR3 is TGTGCCAGCAGCCCGCACCGAACCTCAGGGGAGCAGTACTTC. Its protein product is CASSPHRTSGEQYF.

The sample holds a few counts of this clonotype. The rearrangement uses TRBV4-1 and TRBJ1-1, with a tentative D call TRBD1 (6 bases). V was cut by 2 bases and J by 3 bases, with 7 bases left in between. This CDR3 has 13 residues. Germline V gene sequence: CDR1 MGHRA, CDR2 YSYEKL. The CDR3 sequence is CASSQRGYTEAFF. CDR3 sequence (DNA): TGCGCCAGCAGCCAAAGGGGGTACACTGAAGCTTTCTTT.

The chain links TRBV29-1 to TRBJ1-5, with D unclear. This CDR3 has 13 amino acids. The germline gives CDR1 SQVTM, CDR2 ANQGSEA. V was pared by 6 bases and J by 0 bases, with 9 bases between. CDR3 nucleotide sequence: TGCAGCGTCGCCCTCAATAGCAATCAGCCCCAGCATTTT. As protein: CSVALNSNQPQHF.

This chain connects TRBV10-3 to TRBJ2-1, with TRBD1 matching over 7 bases. CDR1 and CDR2 (germline): ENHRY, SYGVKD. The CDR3 is 13 residues long. Germline trimming cut 9 bases from V and 6 bases from J; bases unmatched to any gene: 8. In DNA form, the CDR3 reads TGTGCCATAGGACAGGCCTCCGGCAATGAGCAGTTCTTC. It yields the protein CAIGQASGNEQFF.

This clonotype was picked up many times. The rearrangement joins TRBV4-1 to TRBJ2-7; D is possibly TRBD2 (6 bases). The CDR3 runs 16 residues. Per the germline V gene, CDR1 is MGHRA and CDR2 is YSYEKL. Trimming took off 1 base at V and 0 bases at J, with 13 bases between the two ends. The CDR3 region is CASSQAGLQGSYEQYF. The DNA of the CDR3 is TGCGCCAGCAGCCAAGCGGGACTTCAAGGCTCCTACGAGCAGTACTTC.

The chain joins TRBV6-1 to TRBJ2-7; D remains unclear. Between the trimmed V and J ends, which lost 0 bases and 1 base, there was a span of 7 bases. Germline V CDR1 and CDR2: MNHNS, SASEGT. CDR3 size: 14 residues. CDR3 sequence reads: CASSEAIQSYEQYV. In DNA, the CDR3 is TGTGCCAGCAGTGAAGCGATACAGTCCTACGAGCAGTACGTC.

This clonotype was observed many times. J is TRBJ2-1 and V is TRBV7-3; 7 nucleotides align to TRBD2. Losses at the gene ends were 1 base for V and 4 bases for J; bases not matched to a gene: 4. The CDR3 extends over 15 amino acids. Germline values: CDR1 SGHTA, CDR2 FQGTGA. The DNA for the CDR3 is TGTGCCAGCAGCTTAAGAGCGGGGTGGTACAATGAGCAGTTCTTC. It translates to CASSLRAGWYNEQFF.

This sequence joins TRBV7-3 and TRBJ1-3; TRBD1 matches at 8 bases. The CDR3 is made up of 15 amino acids. With V trimmed by 2 bases and J by 2 bases, 2 bases remained unmatched. Looked up from germline, CDR1 is SGHTA and CDR2 is FQGTGA. CDR3 loop: CASSLSRGPGNTIYF. CDR3 in DNA: TGTGCCAGCAGCTTATCCAGGGGGCCTGGAAACACCATATATTTT.

This clonotype has a count of ten or more. V and J are TRBV4-1 and TRBJ2-3; D possibly corresponds to TRBD2 (6 bases). Between the trimmed V and J ends, which lost 1 base and 6 bases, there was a span of 14 bases. This CDR3 spans 15 amino acids. Germline CDR1 is MGHRA and CDR2 is YSYEKL. CDR3 amino acids: CASSQGSGAGDTQYF. The CDR3 DNA sequence: TGCGCCAGCAGCCAAGGTTCCGGGGCGGGGGATACGCAGTATTTT.

The chain is built from TRBV7-3 and TRBJ2-2; D uncertain. This CDR3 region has 15 residues. Germline CDR1 and CDR2: SGHTA and FQGTGA. V was cut by 3 bases and J by 2 bases, with 10 bases left in between. The CDR3 sequence: CASSFRGPNTGELFF. In nucleotides, the CDR3 is TGTGCCAGCAGCTTCCGAGGACCCAACACCGGGGAGCTGTTTTTT.

This clonotype was found many times. The V call is TRBV11-2, the J call TRBJ2-7; no reliable D call. The CDR3 consists of 14 residues. V was clipped by 2 bases and J by 2 bases, with 10 bases between them. Germline values: CDR1 SGHAT, CDR2 FQNNGV. CDR3 protein: CASSLLGDTYEQYF. DNA of the CDR3: TGTGCCAGCAGCTTATTGGGTGACACCTACGAGCAGTACTTC. The full variable domain, completed using reference TRBV11-2 and TRBJ2-7, is EAGVAQSPRYKIIEKRQSVAFWCNPISGHATLYWYQQILGQGPKLLIQFQNNGVVDDSQLPKDRFSAERLKGVDSTLKIQPAKLEDSAVYLCASSLLGDTYEQYFGPGTRLTVT.

This clonotype has more than one count but fewer than ten. The rearrangement joins TRBV5-6 to TRBJ2-3; 11 nucleotides agree with TRBD2. There are 14 residues in the CDR3. V gave up 3 bases and J gave up 6 bases; unmatched junction bases: 3. CDR1 SGHDT and CDR2 YYEEEE come from the germline V gene. The DNA for the CDR3 is TGTGCCAGCAGCTCCGCTAGCGGGGGGGATACGCAGTATTTT. Residues: CASSSASGGDTQYF.

The V call is TRBV3-1, the J call TRBJ2-1, with D unresolved. Per germline, CDR1 LGHDT and CDR2 YNNKEL (reference sequence). V lost 1 base, J lost 9 bases, and 7 bases lay in between. The CDR3 is 12 amino acids. Written as DNA, the CDR3 is TGTGCCAGCAGCCAAGTCCCTGTTGAGCAGTTCTTC. This translates into CASSQVPVEQFF.

This clonotype is categorized as medium-sized. This rearrangement joins TRBV7-9 to TRBJ2-1; either TRBD1 or TRBD2 may supply D (5 bases each). Trimming left V 5 bases short and J 6 bases short, with 26 bases between. CDR1 and CDR2 (germline): SEHNR, FQNEAQ (reference sequence). There are 18 residues in the CDR3. This CDR3 reads CASSPGRRRLAAFNEQFF. The CDR3 nucleotides are TGTGCCAGCAGCCCGGGACGCAGAAGGCTAGCCGCTTTCAATGAGCAGTTCTTC.

This clonotype was detected a few times. This rearrangement joins TRBV7-8 to TRBJ1-4, with D perhaps TRBD1 (5 bases). CDR3 length: 15 residues. Germline V CDR1 and CDR2: SGHVS, FQNEAQ. Trimming took off 7 bases at V and 6 bases at J, with 18 bases between the two ends. The CDR3 loop is CASNFGGNSDEKLFF. CDR3 bases: TGTGCCAGCAACTTCGGGGGAAACAGTGATGAAAAACTGTTTTTT.

Details on this clonotype: A read error is possible here, since a much larger clone lies one base away. The CDR3 DNA reads TGTGCCAGCAGAAAGGACAGGGGCCAAGAGACCCATTACTTC. This gives the protein CASRKDRGQETHYF. This sequence joins TRBV2 and TRBJ2-5; 9 nucleotides agree with TRBD1. The CDR3 runs 14 residues. Germline CDR1 and CDR2: SNHLY and FYNNEI.

V is TRBV5-1 and J is TRBJ2-2; perhaps TRBD1 as D (5 bases). The V end was cut by 7 bases, the J end by 1 base, with 11 bases between. The germline gives CDR1 SGHRS, CDR2 YFSETQ. The CDR3 has 14 amino acids. CDR3 sequence: CASVDTKNTGELFF. CDR3 bases: TGCGCCAGCGTGGACACTAAGAACACCGGGGAGCTGTTTTTT.

This chain uses TRBV6-5 with TRBJ2-1; 11 nucleotides match TRBD2. Germline V gene sequence: CDR1 MNHEY, CDR2 SVGAGI. Germline trimming cut 6 bases from V and 4 bases from J; bases unmatched to any gene: 8. The length of the CDR3 is 16 residues. The CDR3 loop is CASSYSVAGGYNEQFF. The CDR3 nucleotides are TGTGCCAGCAGCTATAGTGTAGCGGGGGGGTACAATGAGCAGTTCTTC.

This chain connects TRBV5-4 to TRBJ1-2; 7 nucleotides agree with TRBD1. Germline-derived CDR1 and CDR2 are SGHNT and YYREEE (reference sequence). V was pared by 4 bases and J by 2 bases, with 8 bases of the junction left unmatched. The length of the CDR3 is 15 residues. CDR3 protein: CASSPGGTENYGYTF. The CDR3 DNA is TGTGCCAGCAGCCCCGGAGGGACAGAGAACTATGGCTACACCTTC. The complete variable domain, with remaining parts taken from reference TRBV5-4 and TRBJ1-2, reads ETGVTQSPTHLIKTRGQQVTLRCSSQSGHNTVSWYQQALGQGPQFIFQYYREEENGRGNFPPRFSGLQFPNYSSELNVNALELDDSALYLCASSPGGTENYGYTFGSGTRLTVV.

The CDR3 protein is CASSETGTYPQETQYF. The CDR3 DNA reads as TGCGCCAGCAGCGAAACCGGGACATACCCTCAAGAGACCCAGTACTTC. This chain uses TRBV5-1 with TRBJ2-5, with D perhaps TRBD1 (6 bases). The CDR3 runs 16 residues. Trimming left V 4 bases short and J 2 bases short, with 18 bases between. Germline-derived CDR1 and CDR2 are SGHRS and YFSETQ.

This clonotype was seen just once. The chain couples TRBV7-3 to TRBJ1-2; D might be TRBD1 (5 bases). The CDR3 is 15 amino acids. CDR1 is SGHTA, CDR2 FQGTGA, per germline. V was cut by 1 base and J by 8 bases, with 17 bases left in between. The CDR3 DNA reads TGTGCCAGCAGCTTAATGGGCGGGGGAAGGATCGGCTACACCTTC. Translating gives CASSLMGGGRIGYTF.

This rearrangement joins TRBV29-1 to TRBJ1-2; no firm D call. Germline CDR1 is SQVTM and CDR2 is ANQGSEA. Trimming took 4 bases from V and 3 from J, leaving 15 bases between them. The CDR3 sequence is 14 residues long. The CDR3 region is CSVVWVSSDYGYTF. The CDR3 DNA sequence: TGCAGCGTTGTGTGGGTCAGTTCGGACTATGGCTACACCTTC.

The sample holds a few counts of this clonotype. The V and J genes are TRBV2 and TRBJ2-5; D call uncertain. CDR1 and CDR2 (germline): SNHLY, FYNNEI. This CDR3 region has 12 residues. The V end was cut by 1 base, the J end by 4 bases, with 4 bases between. CDR3 sequence: CASSEVRETQYF. The CDR3 nucleotides are TGTGCCAGCAGTGAAGTTCGAGAGACCCAGTACTTC. The variable domain in full, completed from reference TRBV2 and TRBJ2-5, reads EPEVTQTPSHQVTQMGQEVILRCVPISNHLYFYWYRQILGQKVEFLVSFYNNEISEKSEIFDDQFSVERPDGSNFTLKIRSTKLEDSAMYFCASSEVRETQYFGPGTRLLVL.

The chain combines TRBV4-1 with TRBJ2-1, with 9 positions matching TRBD2. V shed 4 bases, J shed 8 bases, and the junction held 15 bases outside the gene matches. The germline V gene has CDR1 MGHRA and CDR2 YSYEKL. CDR3 size: 17 residues. The CDR3 sequence: CASSPWTDSGSSYEQFF. CDR3 sequence (DNA): TGCGCCAGCAGCCCCTGGACGGATAGCGGGAGTAGTTATGAGCAGTTCTTC.

This clonotype occurred once. The chain employs TRBV10-2 and TRBJ1-2; no firm D call. CDR1 WSHSY and CDR2 SAAADI come from the germline V gene. The V and J ends lost 0 bases and 7 bases respectively, with 9 bases between them. The CDR3 covers 13 residues. DNA for the CDR3: TGCGCCAGCAGTGAGTCAAGGGAACGTGGCTACACCTTC. Amino acid sequence: CASSESRERGYTF.

This clonotype was counted a few times. The chain uses TRBV27 and TRBJ1-4, with D tentatively TRBD1 (6 bases). CDR1 is MNHEY and CDR2 is SMNVEV in the germline V gene (reference sequence). The V end was cut by 3 bases, the J end by 0 bases, with 11 bases between. This CDR3 has 16 amino acids. The CDR3 region is CASSFGGGTTNEKLFF. CDR3 coding DNA: TGTGCCAGCAGTTTCGGGGGGGGCACAACTAATGAAAAACTGTTTTTT.

The V and J genes are TRBV12-3 or TRBV12-4 and TRBJ1-5; D uncertain. V lost 5 bases and J lost 2, with 10 bases in between. This CDR3 is built from 14 residues. The CDR3 DNA follows: TGTGCCAGCAGTCCAGTAGGTCGCAATCAGCCCCAGCATTTT. Translation gives CASSPVGRNQPQHF.

The rearrangement joins TRBV11-2 to TRBJ2-1; 8 bases align to TRBD2. Germline lookup yields CDR1 SGHAT and CDR2 FQNNGV. The junction had 3 bases not matched to a gene; V was cut back by 4 bases and J by 7 bases. The CDR3 loop spans 13 amino acids. The CDR3 loop is CASSYSGDNEQFF. The CDR3 DNA follows: TGTGCCAGCAGCTATAGCGGGGATAATGAGCAGTTCTTC.

The V gene is TRBV12-5, the J gene TRBJ2-7, with D perhaps being TRBD1 or TRBD2 (5 bases each). The germline V gene encodes CDR1 LGHNT and CDR2 FRNRAP. The CDR3 is 14 amino acids. Trimming cost V 6 bases and J 6 bases, with 18 bases left between them. The CDR3, as DNA: TGTGCTAGTGGCTCGGTGGCTAGCCAGGGCGAGCAGTACTTC. This sequence encodes CASGSVASQGEQYF.

This rearrangement joins TRBV5-6 to TRBJ2-7, with D tentatively TRBD1 (6 bases). V was shortened by 0 bases and J by 2 bases, with 15 bases between the two germline ends. This CDR3 spans 16 amino acids. Germline values: CDR1 SGHDT, CDR2 YYEEEE. The CDR3 coding sequence is TGTGCCAGCAGCTTGGGAGCATCGAGACAGGCCTACGAGCAGTACTTC. It is translated as CASSLGASRQAYEQYF.

This chain joins TRBV27 and TRBJ1-1, with unresolved D. The V and J ends lost 1 base and 4 bases respectively, with 7 bases between them. The germline V gene has CDR1 MNHEY and CDR2 SMNVEV (reference sequence). This CDR3 is built from 13 residues. CDR3 nucleotides: TGTGCCAGCAGTTTATTGGAGGGCACTGAAGCTTTCTTT. Residues: CASSLLEGTEAFF.

This chain uses TRBV28 with TRBJ1-5; D remains ambiguous. Germline CDR1 is MDHEN and CDR2 is SYDVKM. The CDR3 has 13 amino acids. V gave up 5 bases and J gave up 4 bases, with 9 bases separating them. The CDR3 sequence is CASSTYSNQPQHF. As DNA, the CDR3 is TGTGCCAGCAGTACATACTCGAATCAGCCCCAGCATTTT.